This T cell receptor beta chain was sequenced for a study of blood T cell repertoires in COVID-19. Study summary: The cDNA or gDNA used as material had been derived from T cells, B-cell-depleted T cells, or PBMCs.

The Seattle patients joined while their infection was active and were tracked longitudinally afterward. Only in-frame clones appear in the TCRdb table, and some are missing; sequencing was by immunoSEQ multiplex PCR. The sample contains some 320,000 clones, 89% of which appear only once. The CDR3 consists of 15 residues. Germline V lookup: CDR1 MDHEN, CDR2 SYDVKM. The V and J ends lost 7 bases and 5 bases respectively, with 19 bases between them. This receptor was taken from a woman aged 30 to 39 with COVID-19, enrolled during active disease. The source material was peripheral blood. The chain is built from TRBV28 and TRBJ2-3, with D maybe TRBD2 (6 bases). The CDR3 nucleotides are TGTGCCAGCACCCGAGGTGGGGGGATGGGAGATACGCAGTATTTT. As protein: CASTRGGGMGDTQYF. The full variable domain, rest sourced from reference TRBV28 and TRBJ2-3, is DVKVTQSSRYLVKRTGEKVFLECVQDMDHENMFWYRQDPGLGLRLIYFSYDVKMKEKGDIPEGYSVSREKKERFSLILESASTNQTSMYLCASTRGGGMGDTQYFGPGTRLTVL.